These 26 T cell receptor beta chains share one sample of origin, sequenced in a study of early T cells in non-severe SARS-CoV-2 infection. One entry per CDR3 protein, called by TCRdb with MiXCR from the 5' RACE reads. The sample yields 30,000 to 45,000 distinct CDR3 sequences, 5.3% seen once. The sample comprised whole blood. The source of these receptors is an adult who was a healthcare worker with PCR-confirmed SARS-CoV-2 infection or an uninfected control (not recorded which).

At least ten counts were recorded for this clonotype. This chain joins TRBV24-1 and TRBJ1-4; no firm D call. The CDR3 length is 14 residues. V was clipped by 6 bases and J by 0 bases, with 7 bases between them. Germline V lookup: CDR1 KGHDR, CDR2 SFDVKD. The CDR3 region is CATSQKATNEKLFF. The DNA of the CDR3 is TGTGCCACCAGTCAGAAAGCAACTAATGAAAAACTGTTTTTT.

In this sample, this clonotype is medium-sized. V gene TRBV19 combines with J gene TRBJ1-6, with D unclear. This CDR3 comprises 16 residues. Trimming removed 4 bases from V and 7 bases from J, with 17 bases in between. Germline V CDR1 and CDR2: LNHDA, SQIVND (reference sequence). The CDR3 DNA sequence: TGTGCCAGTAGTACACCAGGTTTCGGCCGAAATTCACCCCTCCACTTT. Translated, it gives CASSTPGFGRNSPLHF.

This clonotype has at least ten counts. The gene calls are TRBV12-3 or TRBV12-4 and TRBJ2-1, with 12 bases lining up with TRBD2. Trimming removed 4 bases from V and 6 bases from J; junction bases left unmatched: 4. This CDR3 contains 15 residues. CDR3 nucleotides: TGTGCCAGCAGTTCGCTAGCGGGGGGGCTCAATGAGCAGTTCTTC. Translating it yields CASSSLAGGLNEQFF.

This clonotype has a handful of counts. This chain joins TRBV19 and TRBJ1-4; D not resolved. Trimming took off 4 bases at V and 0 bases at J, with 12 bases between the two ends. This CDR3 contains 16 residues. Germline V lookup: CDR1 LNHDA, CDR2 SQIVND (reference sequence). The CDR3 reads CASSTTPVATNEKLFF. The CDR3 nucleotides are TGTGCCAGTAGTACTACGCCGGTTGCAACTAATGAAAAACTGTTTTTT.

Only a few counts were recorded for this clonotype. The chain combines TRBV9 with TRBJ1-2, with TRBD1 identical over 8 bases. Germline CDR1 is SGDLS and CDR2 is YYNGEE. Germline trimming cut 2 bases from V and 4 bases from J; bases unmatched to any gene: 7. The CDR3 has 15 residues. The CDR3 coding sequence is TGTGCCAGCAGCGTCGGACAGGGCTTGGGCTATGGCTACACCTTC. Translated: CASSVGQGLGYGYTF.

This clonotype was seen a handful of times. Written as DNA, the CDR3 is TGTGCCTGGAGTGAGGTCAACGTCCTGACTTTC. Its protein product is CAWSEVNVLTF. The chain combines TRBV30 with TRBJ2-6; D not certain. This CDR3 has 11 amino acids. From germline, CDR1 is GTSNPN and CDR2 SVGIG (reference sequence). Trimming removed 1 base from V and 9 bases from J, with 4 bases in between.

In its sample, this clonotype was seen many times. The rearrangement joins TRBV6-5 to TRBJ1-6; 11 nucleotides line up with TRBD1. CDR3 length equals 15 residues. V trimming: 5 bases; J trimming: 10 bases; junction bases outside the gene matches: 7. Germline CDR1 reads MNHEY; CDR2 reads SVGAGI. CDR3 coding DNA: TGTGCCAGCAGTCTCCGGACAGGGGGCCAATCACCCCTCCACTTT. Its translation is CASSLRTGGQSPLHF.

The chain recombines TRBV10-3 with TRBJ2-3; TRBD2 matches at 11 bases. J was trimmed by 4 bases and V by 6 bases; bases with no gene match: 3. The CDR3 has 14 amino acids. Germline CDR1 ENHRY, CDR2 SYGVKD. The CDR3 DNA is TGTGCCATCAGCCTACTAGCGGGGGCAGATACGCAGTATTTT. As protein: CAISLLAGADTQYF.

This clonotype came up many times. The rearrangement uses TRBV3-1 and TRBJ1-5, with D unresolved. Germline assignment: CDR1 LGHDT and CDR2 YNNKEL (reference sequence). Trimming pared 1 base from V and 5 bases from J, leaving 6 bases between. The CDR3 contains 13 residues. CDR3 coding DNA: TGTGCCAGCAGCCAAGCAATTTATCAGCCCCAGCATTTT. This encodes CASSQAIYQPQHF. Variable domain in full (rest from reference TRBV3-1 and TRBJ1-5): DTAVSQTPKYLVTQMGNDKSIKCEQNLGHDTMYWYKQDSKKFLKIMFSYNNKELIINETVPNRFSPKSPDKAHLNLHINSLELGDSAVYFCASSQAIYQPQHFGDGTRLSIL.

The chain combines TRBV20-1 with TRBJ1-1; D is unclear. Germline CDR1 is DFQATT and CDR2 is SNEGSKA (reference sequence). Trimming took 2 bases from V and 0 from J, leaving 7 bases between them. The CDR3 contains 13 residues. CDR3 in amino acids: CSARQTMNTEAFF. The CDR3 nucleotides are TGCAGTGCTAGACAGACTATGAACACTGAAGCTTTCTTT.

The V and J genes are TRBV7-6 and TRBJ2-2; unclear D gene. This CDR3 spans 15 amino acids. V lost 0 bases and J lost 4, with 9 bases in between. Per germline, CDR1 SGHVS and CDR2 FNYEAQ. The CDR3 DNA reads TGTGCCAGCAGCTTAGCGCGTGCTACCACCGGGGAGCTGTTTTTT. Amino acid sequence: CASSLARATTGELFF.

This clonotype was counted at least ten times. The chain has TRBV7-6 and TRBJ2-5; D gene uncertain. The V gene's germline CDR1 is SGHVS and CDR2 FNYEAQ. Deletions cut 5 bases from V and 2 bases from J, with 6 bases between. The CDR3 spans 12 residues. The CDR3 is CASSVSQETQYF. The CDR3 region has the DNA TGTGCCAGCAGCGTGTCTCAAGAGACCCAGTACTTC.

This clonotype was picked up a small number of times. This chain uses TRBV10-3 with TRBJ2-7, with 11 bases identical to TRBD1. The ends lost 3 bases at V and 7 bases at J; junction bases unmatched: 11. The CDR3 contains 16 residues. Germline CDR1 and CDR2: ENHRY and SYGVKD. CDR3 sequence: CAISDNPGQGAREQYF. CDR3 nucleotides: TGTGCCATCAGTGACAACCCCGGACAGGGGGCTCGAGAGCAGTACTTC.

This clonotype was seen a handful of times. The rearrangement joins TRBV4-1 to TRBJ2-7; maybe TRBD2 (5 bases). CDR3 size: 16 residues. The V gene lost 4 bases and the J gene lost 1 base, with 17 bases spanning the gap. Germline values: CDR1 MGHRA, CDR2 YSYEKL. The CDR3 DNA reads as TGCGCCAGCAGCCTCAACGGAGAGGGCCCTTCCTACGAGCAGTACTTC. Encoded protein: CASSLNGEGPSYEQYF.

V and J are TRBV5-1 and TRBJ2-3; 7 bases line up with TRBD2. With V trimmed by 6 bases and J by 1 base, 8 bases remained unmatched. Germline CDR1 is SGHRS and CDR2 is YFSETQ. The CDR3 is made up of 15 amino acids. As DNA, the CDR3 is TGCGCCAGCATCCGCGGGGGAGGCGGCACAGATACGCAGTATTTT. Its translation is CASIRGGGGTDTQYF.

This clonotype has at least ten counts. V and J are TRBV7-8 and TRBJ2-5; 13 positions match TRBD2. This CDR3 has 14 residues. Germline CDR1 is SGHVS and CDR2 is FQNEAQ. V was pared by 5 bases and J by 8 bases, with 5 bases of the junction left unmatched. The CDR3 nucleotides read TGTGCCAGCAGCACTAGCGGGAGGGCAGTAACCCAGTACTTC. Amino acid sequence: CASSTSGRAVTQYF.

This chain uses TRBV6-5 with TRBJ1-5; no clear D gene. In germline, CDR1 is MNHEY, CDR2 SVGAGI. The length of the CDR3 is 17 residues. The V and J ends lost 0 bases and 0 bases respectively, with 12 bases between them. Here the CDR3 reads CASSYSGPPHSNQPQHF. The DNA for the CDR3 is TGTGCCAGCAGTTACTCCGGGCCTCCCCATAGCAATCAGCCCCAGCATTTT.

This clonotype occurred many times. The chain joins TRBV6-1 to TRBJ1-2; D gene uncertain. Trimming pared 8 bases from V and 4 bases from J, leaving 11 bases between. The CDR3 runs 12 residues. Looked up from germline, CDR1 is MNHNS and CDR2 is SASEGT. This chain's CDR3 is CASAPPAYGYTF. In DNA form, the CDR3 reads TGTGCCAGCGCCCCCCCCGCCTATGGCTACACCTTC.

The chain is built from TRBV29-1 and TRBJ2-7, with 8 bases matching TRBD1. J gave up 6 bases and V 5 bases, and 9 bases lay outside the gene matches. CDR3 length equals 13 residues. Germline-derived CDR1 and CDR2 are SQVTM and ANQGSEA. CDR3 residues: CSVLVWDRSEQYF. The CDR3 coding sequence is TGCAGCGTTCTTGTATGGGACAGGAGCGAGCAGTACTTC.

The rearrangement links TRBV3-1 to TRBJ2-1; 8 nucleotides align to TRBD1. The V gene end was trimmed by 4 bases and the J gene end by 6 bases; junction bases not matched to a gene: 11. CDR3 length equals 16 residues. Germline V CDR1 and CDR2: LGHDT, YNNKEL (reference sequence). The CDR3 region has the DNA TGTGCCAGCAGCCTAAGGACAGGGTTTACCCCCAATGAGCAGTTCTTC. This encodes CASSLRTGFTPNEQFF.

This clonotype has at least ten counts. The rearrangement joins TRBV30 to TRBJ2-1; D is ambiguous. Between the trimmed V and J ends, which lost 8 bases and 0 bases, there was a span of 8 bases. This CDR3 spans 12 amino acids. CDR1 is GTSNPN, CDR2 SVGIG, per germline (reference sequence). CDR3 residues: CAGSRSYNEQFF. CDR3 bases: TGTGCCGGGTCTCGCTCCTACAATGAGCAGTTCTTC.

This clonotype was counted between two and nine times. V is TRBV3-1 and J is TRBJ2-1; D uncertain. The ends were cut back, 2 bases at V and 9 bases at J, with 11 bases in the middle. Germline V gives CDR1 LGHDT, CDR2 YNNKEL (reference sequence). This CDR3 is built from 13 residues. The CDR3 bases are TGTGCCAGCAGCCAATATAGAGCCGGTGAGCAGTTCTTC. This codes for CASSQYRAGEQFF.

This clonotype was picked up many times. This sequence joins TRBV5-4 and TRBJ1-1, with D hard to call. V was clipped by 3 bases and J by 5 bases, with 8 bases between them. The CDR3 covers 12 residues. Per the germline V gene, CDR1 is SGHNT and CDR2 is YYREEE (reference sequence). In DNA, the CDR3 is TGTGCCAGCAGCTCCGTAGGGACTGAAGCTTTCTTT. This sequence encodes CASSSVGTEAFF.

A word on this clonotype: This may be a read error: a much more frequent sequence differs by one nucleotide. The rearrangement uses TRBV7-2 and TRBJ2-5; no firm D call. Germline loops: CDR1 SGHTA, CDR2 FQGNSA. The CDR3 is made up of 13 amino acids. The CDR3 region has the DNA TGTGTCAGCAGCTCAAGTTGGCGAGAGACCCAGTACTTC. Encoded protein: CVSSSSWRETQYF.

This clonotype was counted many times. The chain recombines TRBV5-1 with TRBJ2-5; the D is unclear. The CDR3 covers 15 residues. Trimming shortened V by 0 bases and J by 1 base, and 10 bases separated the two germline ends. From germline, CDR1 is SGHRS and CDR2 YFSETQ. CDR3 loop: CASSLGQTSQETQYF. The CDR3 DNA reads TGCGCCAGCAGCTTGGGCCAGACCAGCCAAGAGACCCAGTACTTC. Full variable domain (rest looked up from reference TRBV5-1 and TRBJ2-5): KAGVTQTPRYLIKTRGQQVTLSCSPISGHRSVSWYQQTPGQGLQFLFEYFSETQRNKGNFPGRFSGRQFSNSRSEMNVSTLELGDSALYLCASSLGQTSQETQYFGPGTRLLVL.

The sample holds many counts of this clonotype. CDR3 DNA sequence: TGTGCCAGCAGCCGAACTAGCGTCGATGAGCAGTTCTTC. Translation: CASSRTSVDEQFF. This rearrangement joins TRBV2 to TRBJ2-1, with TRBD2 identical over 7 bases. The V and J ends lost 6 bases and 8 bases, in that order; junction bases with no gene match: 7. The germline CDR1 and CDR2 sequences are SNHLY and FYNNEI. The CDR3 consists of 13 residues.